This entry lists 11 T cell receptor beta chains sequenced from one sample in a study of T-cell memory formation after mild COVID-19. From the 5' RACE reads, TCRdb called clonotypes with MiXCR, one entry per CDR3 protein. The sample consists of 250,000 to 400,000 distinct CDR3 sequences, over 11% of them appearing once. Sequenced input: PBMCs or a T cell subset sorted from them (not recorded which). The receptor set was obtained from a young man who had mild COVID-19 (a few samples of this study predate the infection). Cell type and time point are not known.

This rearrangement joins TRBV29-1 to TRBJ2-7; D is uncertain. The germline CDR1 and CDR2 sequences are SQVTM and ANQGSEA. V lost 4 bases and J 6 bases, leaving 1 base between the germline ends. The CDR3 is made up of 8 amino acids. This CDR3 reads CSVGEQYF. As DNA, the CDR3 is TGCAGCGTTGGCGAGCAGTACTTC.

This clonotype was detected only a few times. V and J are TRBV7-2 and TRBJ2-7; 11 bases map to TRBD1. The junction had 6 bases not matched to a gene; V was cut back by 6 bases and J by 2 bases. CDR3 length: 15 residues. CDR1 is SGHTA and CDR2 is FQGNSA in the germline V gene. The CDR3 loop is CASRPDRGQTYEQYF. The CDR3 nucleotides are TGTGCCAGCAGACCGGACAGGGGGCAGACCTACGAGCAGTACTTC.

Here the CDR3 DNA reads TGCGCCAGCAGCCAAGATCTAGGGAGTTCACCCCTCCACTTT. Translated, it gives CASSQDLGSSPLHF. This rearrangement joins TRBV4-1 to TRBJ1-6; D is uncertain. The CDR3 spans 14 residues. Per the germline V gene, CDR1 is MGHRA and CDR2 is YSYEKL. Trimming took 0 bases from V and 9 from J, leaving 9 bases between them.

This rearrangement joins TRBV12-3 or TRBV12-4 to TRBJ2-7; perhaps TRBD2 as D (6 bases). V shed 5 bases and J shed 4 bases, with 21 bases lying between them. The CDR3 has 16 amino acids. CDR3 region: CASSPPGVYPLYEQYF. The CDR3 DNA follows: TGTGCCAGCAGTCCCCCGGGGGTATACCCTCTTTACGAGCAGTACTTC.

This clonotype came up a few times. The chain combines TRBV6-5 with TRBJ2-7; the D gene is possibly TRBD2 (6 bases). The CDR3 is 13 residues long. The V gene lost 6 bases and the J gene lost 6 bases, with 15 bases spanning the gap. Germline CDR1 MNHEY, CDR2 SVGAGI. The CDR3 protein is CASRGQGDSEQYF. The CDR3 DNA sequence: TGTGCCAGCAGGGGTCAAGGGGACTCCGAGCAGTACTTC.

V and J are TRBV4-2 and TRBJ2-1; D call uncertain. Germline assignment: CDR1 LGHNA and CDR2 YNFKEQ. The CDR3 has 13 amino acids. The germline V and J ends were trimmed by 0 bases and 10 bases, with 10 bases remaining between them. This chain's CDR3 is CASSQEGIPEQFF. Written as DNA, the CDR3 is TGTGCCAGCAGCCAAGAGGGGATCCCCGAGCAGTTCTTC.

This clonotype appeared a few times. The J gene is TRBJ2-1, the V gene TRBV5-1, with 7 bases lining up with TRBD2. From germline, CDR1 is SGHRS and CDR2 YFSETQ. The CDR3 contains 15 residues. The trim removed 1 base at V and 3 bases at J, leaving 4 bases unmatched. The CDR3 is CASSLPAGDYNEQFF. The CDR3 DNA sequence: TGCGCCAGCAGCTTGCCGGCGGGGGACTACAATGAGCAGTTCTTC.

In its sample, this clonotype was seen many times. The chain couples TRBV4-3 to TRBJ2-1; weak D call: TRBD1 (6 bases). The CDR3 extends over 14 amino acids. Germline values: CDR1 LGHNA, CDR2 YSLEER. The V end was cut by 4 bases, the J end by 9 bases, with 16 bases between. In DNA form, the CDR3 reads TGCGCCAGCAGCCGCGACCGACAGGCGGCTGAGCAGTTCTTC. Residues: CASSRDRQAAEQFF.

The chain joins TRBV4-3 to TRBJ2-1, with 8 positions matching TRBD2. The germline V gene has CDR1 LGHNA and CDR2 YSLEER. With 1 base clipped from V and 9 bases from J, the junction kept 5 bases outside the gene matches. CDR3 length: 14 residues. The CDR3 nucleotides are TGCGCCAGCAGCCAAGTAATGGCGGGGGGTGAGCAGTTCTTC. This sequence encodes CASSQVMAGGEQFF.

This clonotype was seen many times. This chain uses TRBV7-2 with TRBJ1-1; TRBD1 matches 11 bases. With V trimmed by 3 bases and J by 3 bases, 12 bases remained unmatched. This CDR3 is built from 18 residues. CDR1 is SGHTA, CDR2 FQGNSA, per germline. The CDR3 protein is CASSLAGTGGITYTEAFF. CDR3 nucleotides: TGTGCCAGCAGCTTGGCCGGGACAGGGGGAATTACGTACACTGAAGCTTTCTTT.

The rearrangement links TRBV15 to TRBJ2-3; D unclear. CDR3 size: 11 residues. Trimming took 0 bases from V and 8 from J, leaving 3 bases between them. CDR1 LNHNV and CDR2 YYDKDF come from the germline V gene (reference sequence). The CDR3 is CATSRDGTQYF. The DNA for the CDR3 is TGTGCCACCAGCAGAGATGGTACGCAGTATTTT.